The present T cell receptor (beta chain) was sequenced within a study of blood T cell repertoires in COVID-19. This clone turned up a few times. This CDR3 is built from 12 residues. The V end lost 0 bases, the J end lost 8 bases, and 7 bases lay between the germline ends. Looked up from germline, CDR1 is LGHNT and CDR2 is FRNRAP. The protocol was immunoSEQ multiplex PCR, while the TCRdb copy is restricted to in-frame clones and leaves out a portion. Here the sample spans some 150,000 clones, about 85% being singletons. The origin of this receptor is a man aged 55-75 years who had recovered from COVID-19. Sequenced: peripheral blood. The chain has TRBV12-5 and TRBJ1-1, with D tentatively TRBD1 (5 bases). The CDR3, as DNA: TGTGCTAGTGGTTTGGTAAAGGGGGAAGCTTTCTTT. The encoded protein is CASGLVKGEAFF.